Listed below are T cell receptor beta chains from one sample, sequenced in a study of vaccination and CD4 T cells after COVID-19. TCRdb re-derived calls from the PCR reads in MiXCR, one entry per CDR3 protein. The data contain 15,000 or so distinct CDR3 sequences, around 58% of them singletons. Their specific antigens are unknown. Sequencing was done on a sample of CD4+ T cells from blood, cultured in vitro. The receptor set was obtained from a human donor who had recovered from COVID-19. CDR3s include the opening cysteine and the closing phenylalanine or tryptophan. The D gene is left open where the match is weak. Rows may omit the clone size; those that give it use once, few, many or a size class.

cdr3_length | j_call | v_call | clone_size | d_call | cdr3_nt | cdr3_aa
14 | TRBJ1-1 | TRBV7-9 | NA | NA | TGTGCCAGCAGCTTCTTGGACAAGGAGACTGAAGCTTTCTTT | CASSFLDKETEAFF
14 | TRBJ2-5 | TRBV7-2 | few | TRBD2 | TGTGCCAGCAGCATGGGACTAGCCGAAGAGACCCAGTACTTC | CASSMGLAEETQYF
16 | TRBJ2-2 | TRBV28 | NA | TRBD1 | TGTGCCAGCAGCCGGCTAGGACAGGGATCCACCGGGGAGCTGTTTTTT | CASSRLGQGSTGELFF
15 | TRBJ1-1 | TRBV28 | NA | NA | TGTGCCAGCAGTCAATTTGGACAGATGAACACTGAAGCTTTCTTT | CASSQFGQMNTEAFF
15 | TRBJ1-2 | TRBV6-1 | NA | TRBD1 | TGTGCCAGTCAAGGCCGAACAGGGGCCTCATATGGCTACACCTTC | CASQGRTGASYGYTF
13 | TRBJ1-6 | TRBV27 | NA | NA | TGTGCCACTGGGTGGGGGGAAAATTCACCCCTCCACTTT | CATGWGENSPLHF
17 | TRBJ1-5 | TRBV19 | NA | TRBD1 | TGTGCCAGTAGTCCTGGGACAGGTTCTAATAGCAATCAGCCCCAGCATTTT | CASSPGTGSNSNQPQHF
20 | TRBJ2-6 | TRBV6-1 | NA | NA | TGTGCCAGCAGTCTCCTTGCCATTGGTTGGAGGACCTTAGGGGCCAACGTCCTGACTTTC | CASSLLAIGWRTLGANVLTF
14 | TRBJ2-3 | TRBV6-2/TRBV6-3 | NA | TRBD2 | TGTGCCAGTAAGCGGGACCCTAGCACAGATACGCAGTATTTT | CASKRDPSTDTQYF
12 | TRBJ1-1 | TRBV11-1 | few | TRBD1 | TGTGCCAGCAGCCGGGACAGAGCTGAAGCTTTCTTT | CASSRDRAEAFF
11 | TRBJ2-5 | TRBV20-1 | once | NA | TGCAGTGCACACTGGTGGGAGACCCAGTACTTC | CSAHWWETQYF
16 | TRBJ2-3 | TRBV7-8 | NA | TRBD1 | TGTGCCAGCAGCCCAGCAGGGGGCGGAGGCACAGATACGCAGTATTTT | CASSPAGGGGTDTQYF
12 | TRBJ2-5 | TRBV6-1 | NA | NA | TGTGCCAGCAAGACAAGCGTAGAGACCCAGTACTTC | CASKTSVETQYF
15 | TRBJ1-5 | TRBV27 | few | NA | TGTGCCAGCGCCTCCTCGGGACTTAGCAATCAGCCCCAGCATTTT | CASASSGLSNQPQHF
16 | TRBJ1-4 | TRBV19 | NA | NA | TGTGCCAGTAGTGCCCGCCGACGTCAAACTAATGAAAAACTGTTTTTT | CASSARRRQTNEKLFF
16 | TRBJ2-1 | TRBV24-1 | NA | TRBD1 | TGTGCCACCAGTGACCCCGGGACAGGGGGCCGGAATGAGCAGTTCTTC | CATSDPGTGGRNEQFF
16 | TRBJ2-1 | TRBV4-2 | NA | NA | TGTGCCAGCAGCCAAGATAGGGACTTCTCCTACAATGAGCAGTTCTTC | CASSQDRDFSYNEQFF
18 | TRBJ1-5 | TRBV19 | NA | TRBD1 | TGTGCCAGTAGTATATCGAGACCGGGACAGGGTGGTAGTCAGCCCCAGCATTTT | CASSISRPGQGGSQPQHF
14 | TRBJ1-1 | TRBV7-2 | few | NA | TGTGCCAGCAGCTTAGGGGCGGGGAACACTGAAGCTTTCTTT | CASSLGAGNTEAFF
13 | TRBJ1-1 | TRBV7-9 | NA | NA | TGTGCCAGCAGCTTTGACACTTACACTGAAGCTTTCTTT | CASSFDTYTEAFF
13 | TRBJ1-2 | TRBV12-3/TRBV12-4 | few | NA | TGTGCCAGCAGTTTACTCGACAGGAATGGCTACACCTTC | CASSLLDRNGYTF
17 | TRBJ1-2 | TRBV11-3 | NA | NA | TGTGCCAGCAGCCCCCGGGACACCCGATTAGCTAACTATGGCTACACCTTC | CASSPRDTRLANYGYTF
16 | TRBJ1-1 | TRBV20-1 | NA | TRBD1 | TGCAGTGCTAGACCGGGACAGGGTGGTCAGAACACTGAAGCTTTCTTT | CSARPGQGGQNTEAFF
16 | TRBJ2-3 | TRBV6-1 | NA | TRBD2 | TGTGCCAGCAAAGGACTAGCGGGAGGGGCTCTTGATACGCAGTATTTT | CASKGLAGGALDTQYF